A selection of T cell receptor beta chains follows, all from one sample in a study of blood T cell repertoires in COVID-19. Method: immunoSEQ multiplex PCR; TCRdb's copy keeps in-frame clones and lacks some. The data contain tens of thousands of clones, roughly nine tenths of them singletons. The sample comprised peripheral blood. The receptors shown here come from a man in his 70s with active or convalescent COVID-19. CDR3s include the opening cysteine and the closing phenylalanine or tryptophan. Fields, in order: CDR3 length, clone size, J gene, D gene, V gene, CDR3 DNA, CDR3 protein. D genes are given only for firm matches. The size of a clone is reported for some rows only, either as once, few or many, or as a class for expanded clones.

>14|-|TRBJ2-7|TRBD2|TRBV9
TGTGCCAGCAGCGTAGGCTCGACTAGCGGGGGTCAGTACTTC
CASSVGSTSGGQYF
>13|-|TRBJ1-1|-|TRBV6-5
TGTGCCAGCAGCCCGACAGAAAACACTGAAGCTTTCTTT
CASSPTENTEAFF
>15|-|TRBJ2-3|TRBD2|TRBV3-1/TRBV3-2
TGTGCCAGCAGCCTAGGACTAGCGGGAGCAGATACGCAGTATTTT
CASSLGLAGADTQYF
>15|-|TRBJ1-2|-|TRBV5-4
TGTGCCAGCAGCTTGGTCGGGCGGGGTAACTATGGCTACACCTTC
CASSLVGRGNYGYTF
>15|-|TRBJ1-1|TRBD1|TRBV7-9
TGTGCCAGCAGCGGACTGGGACAGGTGAACACTGAAGCTTTCTTT
CASSGLGQVNTEAFF
>14|few|TRBJ1-1|-|TRBV4-1
TGCGCCAGCAGCGCCAGCCCAGGGAACACTGAAGCTTTCTTT
CASSASPGNTEAFF
>13|-|TRBJ2-2|-|TRBV11-2
TGTGCCAGCAGCTTATCCGGGGTTGGGGAGCTGTTTTTT
CASSLSGVGELFF
>12|-|TRBJ2-5|-|TRBV29-1
TGCAGCGTCGAGGGACTGCAAGAGACCCAGTACTTC
CSVEGLQETQYF
>18|-|TRBJ1-3|-|TRBV9
TGTGCCAGCGCGGGGGCTCGGGGGTCAGGAGACTCTGGAAACACCATATATTTT
CASAGARGSGDSGNTIYF
>14|-|TRBJ1-2|TRBD1|TRBV14
TGTGCCAGCAGCCAGACGCGACAGGGCGGTGGCTACACCTTC
CASSQTRQGGGYTF
>14|-|TRBJ1-2|-|TRBV3-1/TRBV3-2
TGTGCCAGCAGCCAAGGACGGGGGAAGGGTGGCTACACCTTC
CASSQGRGKGGYTF
>19|-|TRBJ2-4|TRBD2|TRBV7-8
TGTGCCAGCAGCCTACCGGGACTAGCGGGGGGTCAAGCCAAAAACATTCAGTACTTC
CASSLPGLAGGQAKNIQYF
>15|-|TRBJ2-3|TRBD1|TRBV12-5
TGTGCTAGTGGCCCCGGGACAGGGGGTTCAGATACGCAGTATTTT
CASGPGTGGSDTQYF
>15|-|TRBJ2-5|-|TRBV2
TGTGCCAGCAGTGAATGGGGAGGGGGGTCAGCGGCCCAGTACTTC
CASSEWGGGSAAQYF
>14|-|TRBJ1-4|TRBD1|TRBV5-1
TGCGCCAGCAGCTTAACAGGGGGCTCGGAAAAACTGTTTTTT
CASSLTGGSEKLFF
>15|-|TRBJ2-1|-|TRBV11-2
TGTGCCAGCAGCCCCAGCGGTAGCCAAATCAATGAGCAGTTCTTC
CASSPSGSQINEQFF
>14|-|TRBJ1-3|-|TRBV10-3
TGTGCCATCAAGGAGGGGCAGCCTGGAAACACCATATATTTT
CAIKEGQPGNTIYF
>18|-|TRBJ2-7|TRBD2|TRBV19
TGTGCCAGTACCGAAACTCTCGCCGGGACTAGCGGCTCCCACGAGCAGTACTTC
CASTETLAGTSGSHEQYF
>13|-|TRBJ2-1|-|TRBV7-2
TGTGCCAGCAGGTCCGCGGGGACGAATGAGCAGTTCTTC
CASRSAGTNEQFF
>15|-|TRBJ2-3|TRBD2|TRBV9
TGTGCCAGCAGTGGTAGCGGGAGGAGCACAGATACGCAGTATTTT
CASSGSGRSTDTQYF
>14|-|TRBJ2-4|TRBD2|TRBV2
TGTGCCACCCAGACTAGCTCAAATAAAAACATTCAGTACTTC
CATQTSSNKNIQYF
>13|-|TRBJ1-1|-|TRBV9
TGTGCCAGCAGCGTAGAGACGGGGACTGAAGCTTTCTTT
CASSVETGTEAFF
>13|-|TRBJ1-1|-|TRBV18
TGTGCCAGCTCGTTACATCCGAACACTGAAGCTTTCTTT
CASSLHPNTEAFF
>16|once|TRBJ2-1|-|TRBV6-2/TRBV6-3
TGTGCCAGCAGTTACGGTGGGGGCGCATTCTACAATGAGCAGTTCTTC
CASSYGGGAFYNEQFF
>13|-|TRBJ1-4|-|TRBV30
TGTGCCTGGAGTACACAGGGTTCCGAAAAACTGTTTTTT
CAWSTQGSEKLFF
>15|-|TRBJ2-4|TRBD1|TRBV7-9
TGTGCCAGCAGCCCGGGACAGGACCTAGCGTACATTCAGTACTTC
CASSPGQDLAYIQYF
>13|-|TRBJ1-1|-|TRBV30
TGTGCCTGGAGTCACCAGGTGAACACTGAAGCTTTCTTT
CAWSHQVNTEAFF
>16|-|TRBJ1-5|TRBD1|TRBV4-1
TGCGCCAGCAGCCAGGAGACAGGGGTGGGCAATCAGCCCCAGCATTTT
CASSQETGVGNQPQHF
>16|-|TRBJ1-6|-|TRBV19
TGTGCCAGTAGTATAGATTTCGGCAGGGGACATTCACCCCTCCACTTT
CASSIDFGRGHSPLHF
>13|-|TRBJ1-1|TRBD1|TRBV27
TGTGCCAGCAGTCCAAGACAGGGCCCTGAAGCTTTCTTT
CASSPRQGPEAFF
>15|once|TRBJ1-2|-|TRBV6-2/TRBV6-3
TGTGCCAGCAGTTACGACACCTACGATAACTATGGCTACACCTTC
CASSYDTYDNYGYTF
>12|-|TRBJ2-3|-|TRBV7-2
TGTGCCAGCAGCTTCAACACAGATACGCAGTATTTT
CASSFNTDTQYF
>12|once|TRBJ1-2|-|TRBV29-1
TGCAGCGTTGAGGGCGATAACTATGGCTACACCTTC
CSVEGDNYGYTF
>15|-|TRBJ1-6|-|TRBV5-1
TGCGCCAGCAGCCGGGAGGGATCCTATAATTCACCCCTCCACTTT
CASSREGSYNSPLHF
>20|-|TRBJ2-1|TRBD1|TRBV27
TGTGCCAGCAGTTCCCCTCCGACAGGGGGCTTCTGGAGCTCCTACAATGAGCAGTTCTTC
CASSSPPTGGFWSSYNEQFF
>17|-|TRBJ2-1|TRBD2|TRBV4-3
TGCGCCAGCAGTCAGGTAGCGGGGGTACCTGCCTACAATGAGCAGTTCTTC
CASSQVAGVPAYNEQFF
>14|-|TRBJ2-7|TRBD1|TRBV11-2
TGTGCCAGCAGCCTCACACGTACAGGGGCCGAGCAGTACTTC
CASSLTRTGAEQYF
>16|-|TRBJ2-3|-|TRBV5-5
TGTGCCAGCAGCCCAGGACAAACTCAGGGCACAGATACGCAGTATTTT
CASSPGQTQGTDTQYF
>16|once|TRBJ1-1|-|TRBV6-5
TGTGCCAGCAGTTACTCGACGGCAGGGTTGAGCACTGAAGCTTTCTTT
CASSYSTAGLSTEAFF
>15|-|TRBJ1-1|-|TRBV4-2
TGTGCCAGCAGCCAAGATCCGCTCGGGAACACTGAAGCTTTCTTT
CASSQDPLGNTEAFF
>16|-|TRBJ2-1|TRBD2|TRBV11-3
TGTGCCAGCAGCTTAGGGCGGGAGGGATCCTACAATGAGCAGTTCTTC
CASSLGREGSYNEQFF
>14|-|TRBJ2-3|-|TRBV24-1
TGTGCCACCAGTGATTCGACTAGCACAGATACGCAGTATTTT
CATSDSTSTDTQYF
>12|-|TRBJ2-1|-|TRBV5-6
TGTGCCAGCAGCTTGGGTCGGAATGAGCAGTTCTTC
CASSLGRNEQFF
>14|-|TRBJ2-2|TRBD1|TRBV11-1
TGTGCCAGCAGCGTGGACAGGGGGACCGGGGAGCTGTTTTTT
CASSVDRGTGELFF
>13|once|TRBJ1-2|-|TRBV5-1
TGCGCCAGCAGAGAGGCGGCTAACTATGGCTACACCTTC
CASREAANYGYTF
>15|-|TRBJ2-2|-|TRBV14
TGTGCCAGCAGCCAAGTACAGGGTCGAACCGGGGAGCTGTTTTTT
CASSQVQGRTGELFF
>15|-|TRBJ2-1|-|TRBV5-1
TGCGCCAGCAGCTTGGCCCCGGCGGCACCCAATGAGCAGTTCTTC
CASSLAPAAPNEQFF
>14|few|TRBJ1-5|TRBD1|TRBV6-2/TRBV6-3
TGTGCCAGCAGTTCCAGGGGGCCGGGGCAGCCCCAGCATTTT
CASSSRGPGQPQHF
>16|-|TRBJ1-5|TRBD1|TRBV19
TGTGCCAGTAGTATAATTACAGGGGCCCTTCCTCAGCCCCAGCATTTT
CASSIITGALPQPQHF
>18|once|TRBJ2-3|TRBD2|TRBV30
TGTGCCTGGAGTGCCGGGACTAGCGGGGGGCCTAGCACAGATACGCAGTATTTT
CAWSAGTSGGPSTDTQYF
>15|-|TRBJ1-1|-|TRBV15
TGTGCCACCAGCAGAGATCCGGCCCCGGGCACTGAAGCTTTCTTT
CATSRDPAPGTEAFF
>10|once|TRBJ1-2|TRBD1|TRBV20-1
TGCACCCCAGGGACAGATGGCTACACCTTC
CTPGTDGYTF